This T cell receptor (beta chain) emerged from a study of PD-1 blockade in classical Hodgkin lymphoma. Study-wide results and caveats: Complete responders possessed baseline diversity comparable to newly diagnosed patients. In CD4+ cells, TCR diversity went up significantly by C4D1, but in CD8+ cells it did not.

The trim removed 1 base at V and 2 bases at J, leaving 6 bases unmatched. This CDR3 region has 16 residues. Germline CDR1 is MGHRA and CDR2 is YSYEKL. Each patient's relapse followed autologous stem cell transplantation, and brentuximab vedotin exposure varied. To note about this clone: Antigen: not known.

Repertoires were generated with immunoSEQ multiplex PCR, while TCRdb's copy carries only in-frame clones and drops some. Altogether about 12,000 clones are present, around three quarters being singletons, with the ten largest covering 20% to 25%. The chain links TRBV4-1 to TRBJ2-7; 9 nucleotides agree with TRBD1. This TCR derives from a human donor with classical Hodgkin lymphoma. Sequences were derived from peripheral blood mononuclear cells (PBMCs), sampled at baseline. The DNA for the CDR3 is TGCGCCAGCAGCCAAGGTGGGACAGGGCTCACCTACGAGCAGTACTTC. Translated, it gives CASSQGGTGLTYEQYF.